These T cell receptor beta chains were read from a single sample in a study of regulatory T cells in long-lasting Graves disease. TCRdb redid the calling of the multiplex PCR reads with MiXCR, one entry per CDR3 protein. The data show roughly 420,000 distinct CDR3 sequences, approximately 16% seen once. The same specimen was also included in a second study, on T cells in Graves' hyperthyroidism and ophthalmopathy.

The input for sequencing was peripheral blood mononuclear cells (PBMCs), taken at new diagnosis, from a patient treated with antithyroid drugs. The receptors originated from a woman in her twenties or thirties with Graves disease. Each CDR3 is given with its conserved first and last residue.

v_call: TRBV4-2
cdr3_length: 15
j_call: TRBJ1-1
cdr3_aa: CASSHKDRGNTEAFF

v_call: TRBV29-1
cdr3_length: 15
j_call: TRBJ2-7
cdr3_aa: CSVDGPTSGISEQYF

v_call: TRBV28
cdr3_length: 14
j_call: TRBJ2-3
cdr3_aa: CASSSRGDRDTQYF

v_call: TRBV3-1
cdr3_length: 13
j_call: TRBJ2-1
cdr3_aa: CASSQDQSNEQFF

v_call: TRBV25-1
cdr3_length: 15
j_call: TRBJ2-5
cdr3_aa: CASSDARTVLGTQYF

v_call: TRBV4-1
cdr3_length: 14
j_call: TRBJ2-7
cdr3_aa: CASSQGPGADEQYF

v_call: TRBV28
cdr3_length: 14
j_call: TRBJ2-7
cdr3_aa: CASSRLAGSYEQYF

v_call: TRBV7-9
cdr3_length: 18
j_call: TRBJ2-7
cdr3_aa: CASSLQRLAGVGSYEQYF

v_call: TRBV6-1
cdr3_length: 15
j_call: TRBJ2-7
cdr3_aa: CASGTWADPTYEQYF

v_call: TRBV27
cdr3_length: 15
j_call: TRBJ2-7
cdr3_aa: CASSLGGDAPYEQYF

v_call: TRBV5-1
cdr3_length: 13
j_call: TRBJ2-3
cdr3_aa: CASSLGSRDTQYF

v_call: TRBV12-3/TRBV12-4
cdr3_length: 17
j_call: TRBJ2-1
cdr3_aa: CASSLSMLAASYNEQFF

v_call: TRBV6-2/TRBV6-3
cdr3_length: 13
j_call: TRBJ1-5
cdr3_aa: CASSYQGNQPQHF

v_call: TRBV6-9
cdr3_length: 18
j_call: TRBJ1-2
cdr3_aa: CASSYRPMARQGLGGYTF